These 25 T cell receptor beta chains were sequenced from one sample in a study of blood T cell repertoires in COVID-19. The method was immunoSEQ multiplex PCR; TCRdb's version includes in-frame clones alone and lacks a portion of them. The top ten clones hold approximately 4.1% of a sample with fewer than 400,000 clones, 90% of them seen once. Sequences were obtained from PBMCs or T cells enriched from blood (not recorded which). The origin of the receptors is a woman in her 30s who had been exposed to COVID-19.

The chain links TRBV28 to TRBJ1-2; no clear D gene. The germline V gene encodes CDR1 MDHEN and CDR2 SYDVKM. The CDR3 sequence is 13 residues long. The V end lost 3 bases, the J end lost 1 base, and 6 bases lay between the germline ends. The DNA of the CDR3 is TGTGCCAGCAGTTTGGCCGATAACTATGGCTACACCTTC. This sequence encodes CASSLADNYGYTF.

The chain combines TRBV4-1 with TRBJ1-5, with D perhaps TRBD1 (6 bases). With 0 bases removed from V and 7 bases from J, the gap between germline ends came to 10 bases. The CDR3 has 14 amino acids. Per germline, CDR1 MGHRA and CDR2 YSYEKL. The CDR3 reads CASSQDAGEQPQHF. The CDR3 DNA sequence: TGCGCCAGCAGCCAAGATGCAGGGGAGCAGCCCCAGCATTTT.

The CDR3 sequence is CAWSPDSNYGYTF. The CDR3 DNA reads as TGTGCCTGGAGTCCCGACAGCAACTATGGCTACACCTTC. The chain recombines TRBV30 with TRBJ1-2; possibly TRBD1 for D (5 bases). Trimming left V 2 bases short and J 2 bases short, with 9 bases between. The CDR3 contains 13 residues. Germline V lookup: CDR1 GTSNPN, CDR2 SVGIG (reference sequence).

V and J are TRBV9 and TRBJ2-7, with D uncertain. The V end was cut by 1 base, the J end by 2 bases, with 10 bases between. Germline values: CDR1 SGDLS, CDR2 YYNGEE. The CDR3 has 14 amino acids. The CDR3 here is CASSVTSETYEQYF. Here the CDR3 DNA reads TGTGCCAGCAGCGTAACCTCTGAGACCTACGAGCAGTACTTC.

The V call is TRBV4-1, the J call TRBJ2-1, with D unclear. The V end lost 5 bases, the J end lost 4 bases, and 6 bases lay between the germline ends. This CDR3 contains 12 residues. Germline lookup yields CDR1 MGHRA and CDR2 YSYEKL. CDR3 sequence (DNA): TGCGCCAGCAGCACAGCTTACAATGAGCAGTTCTTC. It yields the protein CASSTAYNEQFF.

This chain joins TRBV6-5 and TRBJ1-3, with 7 nucleotides matching TRBD1. V was pared by 11 bases and J by 0 bases, with 10 bases of the junction left unmatched. The CDR3 covers 15 residues. Germline V gene data show CDR1 as MNHEY and CDR2 as SVGAGI. The CDR3 is CAGRQGPSSGNTIYF. The CDR3 DNA sequence: TGTGCCGGCCGACAGGGACCTTCCTCTGGAAACACCATATATTTT.

The V call is TRBV29-1, the J call TRBJ2-7; TRBD1 matches at 8 bases. Germline assignment: CDR1 SQVTM and CDR2 ANQGSEA. With 5 bases clipped from V and 2 bases from J, the junction kept 2 bases outside the gene matches. The CDR3 spans 12 residues. For the CDR3, the DNA is TGCAGCGTTAACAGGGGGACCTACGAGCAGTACTTC. The encoded protein is CSVNRGTYEQYF.

The chain recombines TRBV7-2 with TRBJ1-2; the D is unclear. The CDR3 is 15 residues long. Trimming removed 0 bases at V and 5 bases at J, with 13 bases between. The germline gives CDR1 SGHTA, CDR2 FQGNSA. The CDR3 spells CASSLAPRPEYGYTF. CDR3 coding DNA: TGTGCCAGCAGCTTAGCCCCACGGCCGGAGTATGGCTACACCTTC.

The chain employs TRBV7-8 and TRBJ1-2; D call uncertain. The germline V gene has CDR1 SGHVS and CDR2 FQNEAQ. CDR3 size: 15 residues. The ends were cut back, 6 bases at V and 7 bases at J, with 21 bases in the middle. The CDR3, as DNA: TGTGCCAGCAGTCTCAAATTGGGTTTCCGGAGTGGCTACACCTTC. This codes for CASSLKLGFRSGYTF.

The chain uses TRBV7-2 and TRBJ2-4, with TRBD2 matching 7 bases. J lost 4 bases, V lost 4 bases, and 10 bases had no gene match. There are 16 residues in the CDR3. CDR1 is SGHTA, CDR2 FQGNSA, per germline. The CDR3 region has the DNA TGTGCCAGCAGCTCCCTTGGGGGGGTACAGAAAAACATTCAGTACTTC. Its translation: CASSSLGGVQKNIQYF.

In nucleotides, the CDR3 is TGTGCCAGTAGTATAGGTGACAGCTTGGACACTGAAGCTTTCTTT. Translation gives CASSIGDSLDTEAFF. V usage is TRBV19 and J usage is TRBJ1-1; D may be TRBD1 (5 bases). Germline lookup yields CDR1 LNHDA and CDR2 SQIVND (reference sequence). Trimming removed 1 base at V and 3 bases at J, with 12 bases between. The CDR3 has 15 residues.

V is TRBV6-1 and J is TRBJ1-2, with a tentative D call TRBD1 (6 bases). The CDR3 is 14 residues long. The germline V gene encodes CDR1 MNHNS and CDR2 SASEGT. Trimming removed 1 base from V and 5 bases from J, with 11 bases in between. This CDR3 is CASSEGTDFYGYTF. The CDR3 DNA follows: TGTGCCAGCAGTGAAGGGACAGATTTTTATGGCTACACCTTC.

J is TRBJ1-2 and V is TRBV5-8; the D gene is possibly TRBD1 (6 bases). CDR1 is SGHTS, CDR2 YDEGEE, per germline. The length of the CDR3 is 13 residues. V dropped 2 bases and J dropped 4 bases, with 9 bases sitting between them. The CDR3 DNA follows: TGTGCCAGCAGCTTCCAGGGGACCTATGGCTACACCTTC. Its protein is CASSFQGTYGYTF.

CDR3 sequence: CASSLAGDYGYTF. DNA of the CDR3: TGTGCCAGCAGCTTGGCAGGGGACTATGGCTACACCTTC. The genes are TRBV5-4 and TRBJ1-2; possibly TRBD1 for D (6 bases). Germline V gene lookup returns CDR1 SGHNT and CDR2 YYREEE (reference sequence). There are 13 residues in the CDR3. V was cut by 0 bases and J by 3 bases, with 6 bases left in between.

This chain connects TRBV3-1 (or the pseudogene TRBV3-2) to TRBJ1-6; D is undetermined. The CDR3 consists of 15 residues. V gave up 3 bases and J gave up 1 base, with 7 bases separating them. Germline V gives CDR1 LGHDT, CDR2 YNNKEL (reference sequence). The CDR3 is CASSQRGSYNSPLHF. CDR3 DNA: TGTGCCAGCAGCCAGAGAGGGTCCTATAATTCACCCCTCCACTTT.

The J gene is TRBJ1-4, the V gene TRBV7-9; TRBD1 is a possible D gene (6 bases). V lost 6 bases and J lost 5, with 16 bases in between. The germline gives CDR1 SEHNR, CDR2 FQNEAQ (reference sequence). The CDR3 covers 15 residues. CDR3 region: CASRLLTGSNEKLFF. For the CDR3, the DNA is TGTGCCAGCAGGCTACTAACAGGGTCAAATGAAAAACTGTTTTTT.

The rearrangement uses TRBV18 and TRBJ2-7; 7 nucleotides line up with TRBD2. The CDR3 runs 15 residues. Germline CDR1 is KGHSH and CDR2 is LQKENI. J lost 3 bases, V lost 1 base, and 6 bases had no gene match. The CDR3 reads CASSPRGGMDYEQYF. The CDR3 DNA sequence: TGTGCCAGCTCACCACGGGGGGGGATGGACTACGAGCAGTACTTC.

The V and J genes are TRBV13 and TRBJ2-1; TRBD2 might be the D (5 bases). CDR1 PRHDT and CDR2 FYEKMQ come from the germline V gene (reference sequence). Trimming took off 5 bases at V and 9 bases at J, with 11 bases between the two ends. The CDR3 spans 12 residues. The CDR3 reads CASSIREPEQFF. CDR3 nucleotide sequence: TGTGCCAGCAGCATACGGGAACCTGAGCAGTTCTTC.

The chain couples TRBV2 to TRBJ2-2; 11 bases map to TRBD1. Trimming at V came to 9 bases and at J to 5 bases, leaving 8 bases not matched to a gene. Per the germline V gene, CDR1 is SNHLY and CDR2 is FYNNEI. CDR3 length: 15 amino acids. CDR3: CASSQGTGGTGELFF. The CDR3 DNA reads as TGTGCCAGTTCCCAGGGGACAGGGGGGACCGGGGAGCTGTTTTTT. Full variable domain (rest looked up from reference TRBV2 and TRBJ2-2): EPEVTQTPSHQVTQMGQEVILRCVPISNHLYFYWYRQILGQKVEFLVSFYNNEISEKSEIFDDQFSVERPDGSNFTLKIRSTKLEDSAMYFCASSQGTGGTGELFFGEGSRLTVL.

This clone appeared once. This sequence joins TRBV7-2 and TRBJ1-1; D gene unclear. The CDR3 totals 16 residues. CDR1 SGHTA and CDR2 FQGNSA come from the germline V gene. The V gene lost 4 bases and the J gene lost 1 base, with 16 bases spanning the gap. CDR3 nucleotide sequence: TGTGCCAGCAGCTCGAACCTCGGGATTTGGAACACTGAAGCTTTCTTT. This encodes CASSSNLGIWNTEAFF.

V gene TRBV9 combines with J gene TRBJ2-5, with TRBD2 matching over 8 bases. Germline V gives CDR1 SGDLS, CDR2 YYNGEE. This CDR3 has 15 residues. V gave up 0 bases and J gave up 4 bases; unmatched junction bases: 5. CDR3 nucleotide sequence: TGTGCCAGCAGCGTAGATCCGGGGGGGCCAGAGACCCAGTACTTC. It codes for CASSVDPGGPETQYF.

V and J are TRBV7-9 and TRBJ1-2; D is uncertain. Between the trimmed V and J ends, which lost 7 bases and 4 bases, there was a span of 13 bases. CDR3 length equals 13 residues. Germline-derived CDR1 and CDR2 are SEHNR and FQNEAQ (reference sequence). The CDR3 DNA reads as TGTGCCAGCACCCTGGGAGTTACCTATGGCTACACCTTC. Protein: CASTLGVTYGYTF.

The chain couples TRBV2 to TRBJ1-5, with 7 nucleotides matching TRBD1. The germline V gene encodes CDR1 SNHLY and CDR2 FYNNEI. The junction had 13 bases not matched to a gene; V was cut back by 6 bases and J by 2 bases. There are 17 residues in the CDR3. CDR3 amino acids: CASSVRTGRGGNQPQHF. In nucleotides, the CDR3 is TGTGCCAGCAGCGTTAGGACAGGCCGGGGAGGCAATCAGCCCCAGCATTTT.

V and J are TRBV15 and TRBJ1-1; D ambiguous. The CDR3 covers 13 residues. Trimming stripped 3 bases from V and 1 base from J, with 6 bases between. Germline CDR1 is LNHNV and CDR2 is YYDKDF (reference sequence). CDR3 in amino acids: CATSSVPNTEAFF. The CDR3 coding sequence is TGTGCCACCAGCAGCGTCCCGAACACTGAAGCTTTCTTT.

V usage is TRBV30 and J usage is TRBJ1-2; D unclear. The CDR3 is 11 amino acids. The germline V gene has CDR1 GTSNPN and CDR2 SVGIG (reference sequence). The V end was cut by 1 base, the J end by 12 bases, with 12 bases between. Here the CDR3 DNA reads TGTGCCTGGAGTGCCCTGGGAGCTCACACCTTC. Residues: CAWSALGAHTF.